A single sample is the source of the 32 T cell receptor beta chains below, sequenced in a study of PD-L1 blockade in urothelial cancer. The method was immunoSEQ multiplex PCR; TCRdb's version includes in-frame clones alone and lacks a portion of them. The data hold tens of thousands of clones, with 90% observed a single time. Described time point: pretreatment peripheral blood. The source material was PBMCs, sampled around atezolizumab (anti-PD-L1) treatment. The receptors originated from a man aged 55-75 years with urothelial cancer.

This sequence joins TRBV30 and TRBJ2-1, with D perhaps TRBD1 (6 bases). The CDR3 contains 13 residues. With 4 bases removed from V and 8 bases from J, the gap between germline ends came to 15 bases. The V gene's germline CDR1 is GTSNPN and CDR2 SVGIG (reference sequence). The CDR3 here is CAWIEPQGYEQFF. CDR3 bases: TGTGCCTGGATCGAACCACAGGGCTATGAGCAGTTCTTC.

This clone was seen only once. The rearrangement joins TRBV13 to TRBJ2-1, with TRBD2 matching 9 bases. The CDR3 totals 14 residues. CDR1 and CDR2 (germline): PRHDT, FYEKMQ (reference sequence). V was clipped by 3 bases and J by 7 bases; unmatched bases: 4. This CDR3 is CASSFGSGSNEQFF. In nucleotides, the CDR3 is TGTGCCAGCAGCTTCGGTAGCGGGAGTAATGAGCAGTTCTTC. The full variable domain, with the rest looked up from reference TRBV13 and TRBJ2-1, is AAGVIQSPRHLIKEKRETATLKCYPIPRHDTVYWYQQGPGQDPQFLISFYEKMQSDKGSIPDRFSAQQFSDYHSELNMSSLELGDSALYFCASSFGSGSNEQFFGPGTRLTVL.

J is TRBJ1-3 and V is TRBV11-2; no clear D. Germline CDR1 is SGHAT and CDR2 is FQNNGV. V dropped 5 bases and J dropped 3 bases, with 17 bases sitting between them. The CDR3 spans 16 residues. CDR3 in DNA: TGTGCCAGCAGCCCAAGACTCGGGGAAGGTGGAAACACCATATATTTT. Translating it yields CASSPRLGEGGNTIYF.

The chain employs TRBV11-2 and TRBJ1-4, with D perhaps matching TRBD1 (5 bases). Trimming took 5 bases from V and 9 from J, leaving 22 bases between them. The length of the CDR3 is 16 residues. In germline, CDR1 is SGHAT, CDR2 FQNNGV. The CDR3 loop is CASSAPGRTKWKKLFF. For the CDR3, the DNA is TGTGCCAGCAGCGCGCCGGGACGGACTAAGTGGAAAAAACTGTTTTTT.

CDR3 coding DNA: TGTGCCATCAGTGATCCATTCAACTCTGGGGCCAACGTCCTGACTTTC. It translates to CAISDPFNSGANVLTF. This chain connects TRBV10-3 to TRBJ2-6; D uncertain. The germline V gene has CDR1 ENHRY and CDR2 SYGVKD. This CDR3 region has 16 residues. Between the trimmed V and J ends, which lost 3 bases and 0 bases, there was a span of 9 bases.

This chain joins TRBV5-1 and TRBJ2-3, with D possibly TRBD1 on 6 matching bases. Trimming removed 0 bases at V and 0 bases at J, with 8 bases between. This CDR3 has 15 residues. CDR1 SGHRS and CDR2 YFSETQ come from the germline V gene. The CDR3 DNA reads as TGCGCCAGCAGCTTGGTGGGGGCTAGCACAGATACGCAGTATTTT. Amino acids: CASSLVGASTDTQYF.

Here the CDR3 reads CASSSGVEQYF. The CDR3 coding sequence is TGTGCCAGCAGTTCCGGGGTCGAGCAGTACTTC. This chain connects TRBV7-6 to TRBJ2-7; D perhaps matches TRBD2 (5 bases). This CDR3 contains 11 residues. Germline V gene lookup returns CDR1 SGHVS and CDR2 FNYEAQ. The V gene lost 6 bases and the J gene lost 6 bases, with 9 bases spanning the gap.

This clone turned up a few times. The rearrangement links TRBV5-4 to TRBJ1-1; TRBD1 agrees at 7 bases. The germline V gene has CDR1 SGHNT and CDR2 YYREEE (reference sequence). J was trimmed by 2 bases and V by 2 bases; bases with no gene match: 3. This CDR3 contains 14 residues. The CDR3 DNA sequence: TGTGCCAGCAGCTTCGGGACAGCAAACACTGAAGCTTTCTTT. It codes for CASSFGTANTEAFF.

The gene calls are TRBV4-2 and TRBJ1-4, with D possibly being TRBD1 (6 bases). V lost 0 bases and J lost 4, with 12 bases in between. The CDR3 spans 16 residues. The germline CDR1 and CDR2 sequences are LGHNA and YNFKEQ. For the CDR3, the DNA is TGTGCCAGCAGCCAAGATCGGGGGGCGGGTAATGAAAAACTGTTTTTT. It is translated as CASSQDRGAGNEKLFF.

V gene TRBV19 combines with J gene TRBJ1-5, with unresolved D. The CDR3 has 17 amino acids. Germline V gene lookup returns CDR1 LNHDA and CDR2 SQIVND (reference sequence). The V end was cut by 4 bases, the J end by 0 bases, with 16 bases between. CDR3 DNA sequence: TGTGCCAGTAGTAGTGGCAGTCCTTCTTATAGCAATCAGCCCCAGCATTTT. As protein: CASSSGSPSYSNQPQHF.

V is TRBV27 and J is TRBJ2-7; the match to TRBD2 covers 9 bases. V lost 4 bases and J lost 1; bases outside the gene matches: 2. The CDR3 consists of 14 residues. CDR1 and CDR2 from the germline V gene are MNHEY and SMNVEV (reference sequence). The CDR3 loop reads CASSSLAGSYEQYF. CDR3 DNA: TGTGCCAGCAGTTCGCTAGCGGGGTCCTACGAGCAGTACTTC.

J is TRBJ2-7 and V is TRBV30; 11 nucleotides line up with TRBD1. V was pared by 4 bases and J by 3 bases, with 2 bases of the junction left unmatched. The CDR3 runs to 13 residues. Germline assignment: CDR1 GTSNPN and CDR2 SVGIG (reference sequence). The CDR3 DNA follows: TGTGCCTGGAAGGGACAGGGGGGCTACGAGCAGTACTTC. Translated: CAWKGQGGYEQYF.

The rearrangement uses TRBV7-8 and TRBJ2-3; TRBD2 matches 7 bases. There are 14 residues in the CDR3. CDR1 and CDR2 (germline): SGHVS, FQNEAQ. The CDR3: CAITRGRVTDTQYF. CDR3 nucleotides: TGTGCAATTACGCGGGGGAGAGTTACAGATACGCAGTATTTT.

Comments on this clone: Other DNA sequences of this sample code for an identical CDR3. The CDR3 loop reads CASSGTGGPYNEQFF. CDR3 coding DNA: TGTGCCAGCAGTGGTACGGGAGGGCCCTACAATGAGCAGTTCTTC. This chain links TRBV2 with TRBJ2-1; TRBD2 aligns across 8 bases. The trim removed 4 bases at V and 2 bases at J, leaving 4 bases unmatched. This CDR3 has 15 amino acids. The germline V gene encodes CDR1 SNHLY and CDR2 FYNNEI.

V gene TRBV5-1 combines with J gene TRBJ2-3; no definite D call. Germline CDR1 reads SGHRS; CDR2 reads YFSETQ. V was shortened by 1 base and J by 2 bases, with 5 bases between the two germline ends. This CDR3 has 13 amino acids. The CDR3 loop is CASSLTATDTQYF. The CDR3 DNA is TGCGCCAGCAGCTTGACAGCCACAGATACGCAGTATTTT. Combining the CDR3 with reference TRBV5-1 and TRBJ2-3 gives the whole variable domain KAGVTQTPRYLIKTRGQQVTLSCSPISGHRSVSWYQQTPGQGLQFLFEYFSETQRNKGNFPGRFSGRQFSNSRSEMNVSTLELGDSALYLCASSLTATDTQYFGPGTRLTVL.

The chain uses TRBV4-3 and TRBJ2-2; TRBD2 might be the D (7 bases). Trimming removed 0 bases at V and 4 bases at J, with 15 bases between. CDR1 and CDR2 from the germline V gene are LGHNA and YSLEER. The CDR3 extends over 17 amino acids. The CDR3 bases are TGCGCCAGCAGCCAAGATTATGTGGGGGGGCCCACCGGGGAGCTGTTTTTT. This codes for CASSQDYVGGPTGELFF.

The rearrangement uses TRBV6-4 and TRBJ1-2; possible D gene TRBD1, 6 bases. The CDR3 consists of 13 residues. CDR1 and CDR2 (germline): MRHNA, SNTAGT. The V and J ends lost 7 bases and 3 bases respectively, with 12 bases between them. The CDR3 loop reads CASTPQGYYGYTF. In DNA, the CDR3 is TGTGCCAGCACTCCACAGGGTTACTATGGCTACACCTTC.

This sequence joins TRBV9 and TRBJ2-1; 12 positions agree with TRBD2. This CDR3 region has 17 residues. V gave up 4 bases and J gave up 2 bases; unmatched junction bases: 7. Germline CDR1 SGDLS, CDR2 YYNGEE. For the CDR3, the DNA is TGTGCCAGCAGCAAAGCTAGCGGGGGGGCCGCCTACAATGAGCAGTTCTTC. Protein product: CASSKASGGAAYNEQFF.

This clone was recorded once. At the DNA level, this CDR3 is encoded by other sequences in the same sample as well. The gene calls are TRBV19 and TRBJ1-5, with a weak D call TRBD1 (6 bases). V was clipped by 3 bases and J by 7 bases, with 7 bases between them. This CDR3 region has 12 residues. Germline CDR1 and CDR2: LNHDA and SQIVND (reference sequence). The CDR3 bases are TGTGCCAGTAGTATTAGGGGGCAGCCCCAGCATTTT. Encoded protein: CASSIRGQPQHF.

Only a few counts were recorded for this clone. This rearrangement joins TRBV9 to TRBJ1-3; TRBD1 matches at 8 bases. Germline V CDR1 and CDR2: SGDLS, YYNGEE. The CDR3 is made up of 16 amino acids. The junction had 9 bases not matched to a gene; V was cut back by 3 bases and J by 4 bases. CDR3 nucleotide sequence: TGTGCCAGCAGCGCAGGGGCCTACAGGGGGGGAAACACCATATATTTT. Translating it yields CASSAGAYRGGNTIYF.

The CDR3 DNA sequence: TGTGCCTGGAGTGTAATGGCAGGGGGCCGAACTGAAGCTTTCTTT. Residues: CAWSVMAGGRTEAFF. The genes are TRBV30 and TRBJ1-1, with 8 nucleotides matching TRBD1. Germline V gives CDR1 GTSNPN, CDR2 SVGIG (reference sequence). This CDR3 comprises 15 residues. The V gene end was trimmed by 0 bases and the J gene end by 5 bases; junction bases not matched to a gene: 8.

The chain carries TRBV6-1 and TRBJ2-3, with 15 positions matching TRBD2. J lost 6 bases, V lost 4 bases, and 8 bases had no gene match. Germline values: CDR1 MNHNS, CDR2 SASEGT. This CDR3 region has 17 residues. In nucleotides, the CDR3 is TGTGCCAGCAGTGGATCGCGGACTAGCGGGGGGGCGGATACGCAGTATTTT. Encoded protein: CASSGSRTSGGADTQYF.

V is TRBV9 and J is TRBJ2-3; maybe TRBD2 (5 bases). This CDR3 has 15 amino acids. CDR1 SGDLS and CDR2 YYNGEE come from the germline V gene. V was cut by 4 bases and J by 4 bases, with 16 bases left in between. CDR3 sequence reads: CASSPRLDGADTQYF. Here the CDR3 DNA reads TGTGCCAGCAGCCCGCGACTGGACGGGGCAGATACGCAGTATTTT.

This chain joins TRBV30 and TRBJ2-5, with D hard to call. This CDR3 region has 13 residues. Germline loops: CDR1 GTSNPN, CDR2 SVGIG (reference sequence). Trimming took 0 bases from V and 4 from J, leaving 9 bases between them. The CDR3 sequence: CAWSVQLRETQYF. The CDR3 DNA sequence: TGTGCCTGGAGTGTACAACTAAGAGAGACCCAGTACTTC.

The gene calls are TRBV30 and TRBJ2-1, with D possibly matching TRBD1 (6 bases). This CDR3 contains 12 residues. Trimming removed 0 bases at V and 7 bases at J, with 7 bases between. The germline gives CDR1 GTSNPN, CDR2 SVGIG (reference sequence). The CDR3: CAWSVRGNEQFF. The CDR3 DNA follows: TGTGCCTGGAGTGTGAGGGGGAATGAGCAGTTCTTC.

This clone appeared a single time. The chain uses TRBV9 and TRBJ2-1; D is unresolved. The CDR3 has 14 amino acids. V was pared by 4 bases and J by 5 bases, with 13 bases between. Per germline, CDR1 SGDLS and CDR2 YYNGEE. In DNA, the CDR3 is TGTGCCAGCAGCCTATCACCGAAGAACAATGAGCAGTTCTTC. The encoded protein is CASSLSPKNNEQFF. Using reference TRBV9 and TRBJ2-1 for the parts outside the CDR3, the full variable domain is DSGVTQTPKHLITATGQRVTLRCSPRSGDLSVYWYQQSLDQGLQFLIQYYNGEERAKGNILERFSAQQFPDLHSELNLSSLELGDSALYFCASSLSPKNNEQFFGPGTRLTVL.

The rearrangement links TRBV6-5 to TRBJ2-2; perhaps TRBD2 as D (5 bases). Between the trimmed V and J ends, which lost 6 bases and 5 bases, there was a span of 10 bases. Germline V gene lookup returns CDR1 MNHEY and CDR2 SVGAGI. There are 13 residues in the CDR3. CDR3 bases: TGTGCCAGCAGACGAGAGGGTACCGGGGAGCTGTTTTTT. Translation gives CASRREGTGELFF.

The CDR3, as DNA: TGTGCCAGCAGCGTACAGGCCCTAGCGTCTCAAAACATTCAGTACTTC. Amino acids: CASSVQALASQNIQYF. The chain carries TRBV5-6 and TRBJ2-4; weak D call: TRBD2 (6 bases). Germline V gene lookup returns CDR1 SGHDT and CDR2 YYEEEE. The CDR3 length is 16 residues. V was shortened by 4 bases and J by 5 bases, with 19 bases between the two germline ends.

The chain has TRBV4-3 and TRBJ2-1; D is perhaps TRBD1 (5 bases). The germline gives CDR1 LGHNA, CDR2 YSLEER. There are 16 residues in the CDR3. Trimming removed 4 bases from V and 8 bases from J, with 21 bases in between. The CDR3 is CASSLRGPEEYYEQFF. DNA of the CDR3: TGCGCCAGCAGCCTAAGGGGCCCTGAGGAGTATTATGAGCAGTTCTTC.

The chain uses TRBV7-2 and TRBJ2-7; 15 bases line up with TRBD2. V was pared by 6 bases and J by 6 bases, with 6 bases of the junction left unmatched. The germline CDR1 and CDR2 sequences are SGHTA and FQGNSA. The CDR3 loop spans 15 amino acids. CDR3: CASSSGLAGGSEQYF. The DNA for the CDR3 is TGTGCCAGCAGTTCCGGACTAGCGGGAGGGTCCGAGCAGTACTTC. Filled out from reference TRBV7-2 and TRBJ2-7, the complete variable domain reads GAGVSQSPSNKVTEKGKDVELRCDPISGHTALYWYRQSLGQGLEFLIYFQGNSAPDKSGLPSDRFSAERTGGSVSTLTIQRTQQEDSAVYLCASSSGLAGGSEQYFGPGTRLTVT.

The chain uses TRBV10-3 and TRBJ2-3; 8 bases fit TRBD1. V shed 3 bases and J 1 base; nucleotides not matched to a gene: 3. The length of the CDR3 is 15 residues. Germline V gene sequence: CDR1 ENHRY, CDR2 SYGVKD. The DNA for the CDR3 is TGTGCCATCAGTGAAACGGGACAGGGCACAGATACGCAGTATTTT. It yields the protein CAISETGQGTDTQYF.

This clone was detected once. The rearrangement joins TRBV6-5 to TRBJ1-6; maybe TRBD1 (5 bases). Germline lookup yields CDR1 MNHEY and CDR2 SVGAGI. V dropped 0 bases and J dropped 8 bases, with 11 bases sitting between them. This CDR3 is 15 amino acids long. This chain's CDR3 is CASSYSWGDDSPLHF. The CDR3 nucleotides are TGTGCCAGCAGTTACTCGTGGGGGGATGATTCACCCCTCCACTTT.